The rows below give T cell receptor beta chains drawn from one sample of a study of cytomegalovirus exposure and HLA in healthy donors. The table came from immunoSEQ multiplex PCR; TCRdb's copy has only in-frame clones and leaves some out. This table has hundreds of thousands of clones, approximately 70% appearing once. The sequencing input was PBMCs. All receptors derive from a female donor in good health and CMV-seronegative. Each CDR3 is given with its conserved first and last residue. The order of the fields is clone size, V gene, J gene, D gene, CDR3 DNA, CDR3 protein. The D gene is left open where the match is weak. Size is omitted from some rows. Given values are once, few, many or a class for expanded clones.

size: .
V: TRBV4-1
J: TRBJ2-7
D: TRBD2
DNA: TGCGCCAGCAGCCAAGACCCGGGACTAGCGTTAGAGCAGTACTTC
CDR3: CASSQDPGLALEQYF

size: .
V: TRBV27
J: TRBJ1-2
D: .
DNA: TGTGCCAGCAGTTTCCGCGGACACGAAGATGGCTACACCTTC
CDR3: CASSFRGHEDGYTF

size: once
V: TRBV7-9
J: TRBJ1-1
D: .
DNA: TGTGCCAGCAGCTATACAGGGACGGAAGCTTTCTTT
CDR3: CASSYTGTEAFF

size: .
V: TRBV11-1
J: TRBJ2-7
D: TRBD2
DNA: TGTGCCAGCAGCTTAAGGGGGACTAGCGACACCTACGAGCAGTACTTC
CDR3: CASSLRGTSDTYEQYF

size: .
V: TRBV5-1
J: TRBJ2-3
D: TRBD2
DNA: TGCGCCAGCAGCTCCACTAGCGGGAGTTCAGATACGCAGTATTTT
CDR3: CASSSTSGSSDTQYF

size: once
V: TRBV5-1
J: TRBJ2-7
D: TRBD2
DNA: TGCGCCAGCAGCTATTCGGGAGGATCCTACGAGCAGTACTTC
CDR3: CASSYSGGSYEQYF

size: few
V: TRBV28
J: TRBJ1-1
D: .
DNA: TGTGCCAGCTACAGGGTATCTGAAGCTTTCTTT
CDR3: CASYRVSEAFF

size: .
V: TRBV28
J: TRBJ2-7
D: TRBD2
DNA: TGTGCCAGCAGTTTCGGGGGGGCCACCTCCTACGAGCAGTACTTC
CDR3: CASSFGGATSYEQYF

size: .
V: TRBV5-1
J: TRBJ2-2
D: TRBD1
DNA: TGCGCCAGCAGCTCGTACCAGGGGGCCACCGGGGAGCTGTTTTTT
CDR3: CASSSYQGATGELFF

size: .
V: TRBV6-1
J: TRBJ2-6
D: TRBD1
DNA: TGTGCCAGCAGTGAACAGGGGGCTGGGGCCAACGTCCTGACTTTC
CDR3: CASSEQGAGANVLTF

size: few
V: TRBV7-6
J: TRBJ2-7
D: TRBD1
DNA: TGTGCCAGCAGCGGGGCCCCGGACAGGCTGACCTACGAGCAGTACTTC
CDR3: CASSGAPDRLTYEQYF

size: few
V: TRBV4-1
J: TRBJ2-1
D: TRBD1
DNA: TGCGCCAGCAGCCGAGGGGGCGCGGCCAATGAGCAGTTCTTC
CDR3: CASSRGGAANEQFF

size: .
V: TRBV7-8
J: TRBJ2-6
D: .
DNA: TGTGCCAGCAGCTCGACAGTCTCTGGGGCCAACGTCCTGACTTTC
CDR3: CASSSTVSGANVLTF

size: once
V: TRBV5-1
J: TRBJ2-2
D: TRBD2
DNA: TGCGCCAGCAGCTTGGGGACTAGCCGGAACACCGGGGAGCTGTTTTTT
CDR3: CASSLGTSRNTGELFF

size: .
V: TRBV6-6
J: TRBJ1-2
D: .
DNA: TGTGCCAGCAGACTCCCAGGCGGGGACTATGGCTACACCTTC
CDR3: CASRLPGGDYGYTF

size: .
V: TRBV5-1
J: TRBJ2-1
D: .
DNA: TGCGCCAGCAGCTTGGGAGAATACAATGAGCAGTTCTTC
CDR3: CASSLGEYNEQFF

size: .
V: TRBV19
J: TRBJ2-3
D: TRBD2
DNA: TGTGCCTCGTCAGCGGGAGGTGCAGATACGCAGTATTTT
CDR3: CASSAGGADTQYF

size: .
V: TRBV18
J: TRBJ1-5
D: TRBD1
DNA: TGTGCCAGCTCCGCCCGACAGGGAAGCGATCAGCCCCAGCATTTT
CDR3: CASSARQGSDQPQHF

size: .
V: TRBV5-1
J: TRBJ2-7
D: TRBD2
DNA: TGCGCCAGCAGCTTGCGTGGAAAGCGGGAGAGAAACTACGAGCAGTACTTC
CDR3: CASSLRGKRERNYEQYF

size: .
V: TRBV19
J: TRBJ1-1
D: .
DNA: TGTGCCAGTTGCCGGGCAGGGTGGGAGAACACTGAAGCTTTCTTT
CDR3: CASCRAGWENTEAFF

size: .
V: TRBV7-9
J: TRBJ1-5
D: .
DNA: TGTTCCAGCAGCTCTGGACAGCTCCCACAGCCCCAGCATTTT
CDR3: CSSSSGQLPQPQHF

size: .
V: TRBV19
J: TRBJ2-1
D: TRBD2
DNA: TGTGCCAGTCGAGGGAGCGGGAGAGGCGATGAGCAGTTCTTC
CDR3: CASRGSGRGDEQFF

size: few
V: TRBV9
J: TRBJ2-2
D: TRBD2
DNA: TGTGCCAGCAGCGTAGTAAGCGGGAGGGGCGGGGAGCTGTTTTTT
CDR3: CASSVVSGRGGELFF

size: .
V: TRBV11-2
J: TRBJ1-1
D: .
DNA: TGTGCCAGCAGCTTAGCGTTAGTGAACACTGAAGCTTTCTTT
CDR3: CASSLALVNTEAFF

size: once
V: TRBV5-1
J: TRBJ2-2
D: .
DNA: TGCGCCAGCAGCTCAACGACTCTATCTACCGGGGAGCTGTTTTTT
CDR3: CASSSTTLSTGELFF

size: .
V: TRBV5-1
J: TRBJ2-3
D: .
DNA: TGCGCCAGCAGTCAGGAACCCACAGATACGCAGTATTTT
CDR3: CASSQEPTDTQYF

size: .
V: TRBV7-2
J: TRBJ2-3
D: .
DNA: TGTGCCTACCCAGGGTACACAGATACGCAGTATTTT
CDR3: CAYPGYTDTQYF

size: once
V: TRBV7-9
J: TRBJ2-5
D: TRBD2
DNA: TGTGCCAGCAGCCATGGACTAGCGGGATATGAGACCCAGTACTTC
CDR3: CASSHGLAGYETQYF

size: .
V: TRBV2
J: TRBJ2-2
D: TRBD1
DNA: TGTGCCAGCAGGCTTACAGGGGGTAGCACCGGGGAGCTGTTTTTT
CDR3: CASRLTGGSTGELFF

size: few
V: TRBV6-6
J: TRBJ1-2
D: .
DNA: TGTGCCAGCAGACAAAGAGGACAGAGCCAAACATATGGCTACACCTTC
CDR3: CASRQRGQSQTYGYTF

size: .
V: TRBV5-1
J: TRBJ2-2
D: TRBD2
DNA: TGCGCCAGCAGCTCGCTTGCTAGCGGGAGGAACACCGGGGAGCTGTTTTTT
CDR3: CASSSLASGRNTGELFF

size: once
V: TRBV19
J: TRBJ1-2
D: TRBD1
DNA: TGTGCCAGTAGTAACCAGGGGGAAGGAAACTATGGCTACACCTTC
CDR3: CASSNQGEGNYGYTF

size: .
V: TRBV13
J: TRBJ2-1
D: TRBD2
DNA: TGTGCCAGCAGCTTAATAGCGGGAGGGCCTAGAAATGAGCAGTTCTTC
CDR3: CASSLIAGGPRNEQFF

size: once
V: TRBV5-1
J: TRBJ2-2
D: TRBD1
DNA: TGCGCCAGCAGCCTAGGACAGGGCGACACCGGGGAGCTGTTTTTT
CDR3: CASSLGQGDTGELFF

size: .
V: TRBV14
J: TRBJ2-5
D: TRBD2
DNA: TGTGCCAGCAGCGACTTAGCGGGGTTACAAGAGACCCAGTACTTC
CDR3: CASSDLAGLQETQYF

size: once
V: TRBV9
J: TRBJ1-1
D: .
DNA: TGTGCCAGCAGCGACCGGGGGAACACTGAAGCTTTCTTT
CDR3: CASSDRGNTEAFF

size: few
V: TRBV10-3
J: TRBJ2-7
D: TRBD1
DNA: TGTGCCAGCAGAAAGGGACAGCAGAGCTACGAGCAGTACTTC
CDR3: CASRKGQQSYEQYF

size: few
V: TRBV30
J: TRBJ1-5
D: TRBD1
DNA: TGTGCCTGGCGAATCTCCGGGACAGGGGGCAGTCAGCCCCAGCATTTT
CDR3: CAWRISGTGGSQPQHF

size: .
V: TRBV6-1
J: TRBJ2-1
D: TRBD2
DNA: TGTGCCAGCATCTCGTGGGGGGGGAAGGATGAGCAGTTCTTC
CDR3: CASISWGGKDEQFF